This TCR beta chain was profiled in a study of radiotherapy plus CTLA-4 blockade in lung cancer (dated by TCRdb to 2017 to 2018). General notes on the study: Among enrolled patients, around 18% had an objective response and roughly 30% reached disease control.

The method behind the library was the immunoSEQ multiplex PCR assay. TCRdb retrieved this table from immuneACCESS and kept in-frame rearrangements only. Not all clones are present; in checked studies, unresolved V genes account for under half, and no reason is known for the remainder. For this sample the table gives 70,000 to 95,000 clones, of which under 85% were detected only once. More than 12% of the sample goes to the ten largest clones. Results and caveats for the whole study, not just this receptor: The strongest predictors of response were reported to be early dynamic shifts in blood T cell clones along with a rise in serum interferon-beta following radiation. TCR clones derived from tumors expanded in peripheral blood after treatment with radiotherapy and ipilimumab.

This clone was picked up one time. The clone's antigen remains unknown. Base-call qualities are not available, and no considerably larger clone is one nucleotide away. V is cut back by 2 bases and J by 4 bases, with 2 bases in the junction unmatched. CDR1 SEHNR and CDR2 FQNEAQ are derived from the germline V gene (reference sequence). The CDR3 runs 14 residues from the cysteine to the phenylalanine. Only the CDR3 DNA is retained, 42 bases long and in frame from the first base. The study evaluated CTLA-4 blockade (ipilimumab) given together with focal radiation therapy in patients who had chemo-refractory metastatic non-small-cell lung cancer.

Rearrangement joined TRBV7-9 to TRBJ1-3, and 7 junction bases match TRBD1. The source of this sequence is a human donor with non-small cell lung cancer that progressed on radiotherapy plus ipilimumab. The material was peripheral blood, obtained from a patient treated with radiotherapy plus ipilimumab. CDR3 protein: CASSLRGRGNTIYF. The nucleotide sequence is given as TGTGCCAGCAGCTTAAGGGGGCGCGGAAACACCATATATTTT.